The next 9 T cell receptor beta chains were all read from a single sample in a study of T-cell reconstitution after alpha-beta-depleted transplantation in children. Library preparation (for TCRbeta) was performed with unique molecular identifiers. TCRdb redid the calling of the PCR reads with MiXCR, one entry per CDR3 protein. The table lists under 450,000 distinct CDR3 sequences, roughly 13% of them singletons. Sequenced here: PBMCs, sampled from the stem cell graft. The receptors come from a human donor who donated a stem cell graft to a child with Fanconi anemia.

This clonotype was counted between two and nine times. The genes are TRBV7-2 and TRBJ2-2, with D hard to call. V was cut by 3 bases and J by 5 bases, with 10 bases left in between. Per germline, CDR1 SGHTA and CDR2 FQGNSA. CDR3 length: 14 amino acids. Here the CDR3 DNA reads TGTGCCAGCAGCTTTGTCAGATCTACCGGGGAGCTGTTTTTT. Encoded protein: CASSFVRSTGELFF.

The CDR3, as DNA: TGTGCCAGCAGTTCCTTAATCCTAGGAGCACCCGGGGAGCTGTTTTTT. This sequence encodes CASSSLILGAPGELFF. The chain uses TRBV6-5 and TRBJ2-2; no definite D call. This CDR3 region has 16 residues. V was pared by 4 bases and J by 6 bases, with 18 bases between. Germline V gene data show CDR1 as MNHEY and CDR2 as SVGAGI.

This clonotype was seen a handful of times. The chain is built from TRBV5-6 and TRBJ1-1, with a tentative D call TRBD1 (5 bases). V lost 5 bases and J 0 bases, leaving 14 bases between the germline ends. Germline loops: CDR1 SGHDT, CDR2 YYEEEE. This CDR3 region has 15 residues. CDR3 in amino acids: CASRRLQGMNTEAFF. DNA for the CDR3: TGTGCCAGCAGACGGCTCCAGGGCATGAACACTGAAGCTTTCTTT.

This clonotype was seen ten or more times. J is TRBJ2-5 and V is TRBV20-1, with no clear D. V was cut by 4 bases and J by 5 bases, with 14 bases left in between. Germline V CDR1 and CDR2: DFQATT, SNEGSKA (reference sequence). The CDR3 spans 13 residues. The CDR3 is CSATTHKGETQYF. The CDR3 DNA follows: TGCAGTGCTACCACCCATAAGGGTGAGACCCAGTACTTC.

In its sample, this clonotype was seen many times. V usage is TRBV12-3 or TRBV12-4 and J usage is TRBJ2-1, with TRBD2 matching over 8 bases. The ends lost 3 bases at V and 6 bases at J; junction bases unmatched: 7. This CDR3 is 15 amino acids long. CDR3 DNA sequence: TGTGCCAGCAGTTTTGGCGGGGGGCTTTCCAATGAGCAGTTCTTC. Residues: CASSFGGGLSNEQFF.

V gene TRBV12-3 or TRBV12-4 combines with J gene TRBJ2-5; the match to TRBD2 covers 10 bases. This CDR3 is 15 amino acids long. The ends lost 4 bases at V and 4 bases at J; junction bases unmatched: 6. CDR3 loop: CASSSAGTSAETQYF. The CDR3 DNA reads TGTGCCAGCAGTTCCGCGGGGACTAGCGCAGAGACCCAGTACTTC.

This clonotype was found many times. The CDR3 spells CASSFSLRGGAYNEQFF. CDR3 sequence (DNA): TGTGCCAGCAGTTTCTCCCTGCGGGGGGGGGCCTACAATGAGCAGTTCTTC. The chain carries TRBV12-3 or TRBV12-4 and TRBJ2-1, with 9 bases identical to TRBD2. Trimming took 3 bases from V and 2 from J; bases not matched to a gene: 8. CDR3 length: 17 residues.

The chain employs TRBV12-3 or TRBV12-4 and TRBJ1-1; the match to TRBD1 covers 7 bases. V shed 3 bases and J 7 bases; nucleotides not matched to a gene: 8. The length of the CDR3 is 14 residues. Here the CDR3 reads CASSFRQGRDEAFF. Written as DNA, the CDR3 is TGTGCCAGCAGTTTCCGACAGGGACGCGATGAAGCTTTCTTT.

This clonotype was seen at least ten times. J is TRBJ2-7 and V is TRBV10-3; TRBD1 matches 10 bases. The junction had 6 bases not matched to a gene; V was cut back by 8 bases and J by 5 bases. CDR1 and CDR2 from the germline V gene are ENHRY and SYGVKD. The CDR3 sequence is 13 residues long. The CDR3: CAIGTGVVDEQYV. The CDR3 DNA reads TGTGCCATCGGGACAGGGGTCGTAGACGAGCAGTACGTC.